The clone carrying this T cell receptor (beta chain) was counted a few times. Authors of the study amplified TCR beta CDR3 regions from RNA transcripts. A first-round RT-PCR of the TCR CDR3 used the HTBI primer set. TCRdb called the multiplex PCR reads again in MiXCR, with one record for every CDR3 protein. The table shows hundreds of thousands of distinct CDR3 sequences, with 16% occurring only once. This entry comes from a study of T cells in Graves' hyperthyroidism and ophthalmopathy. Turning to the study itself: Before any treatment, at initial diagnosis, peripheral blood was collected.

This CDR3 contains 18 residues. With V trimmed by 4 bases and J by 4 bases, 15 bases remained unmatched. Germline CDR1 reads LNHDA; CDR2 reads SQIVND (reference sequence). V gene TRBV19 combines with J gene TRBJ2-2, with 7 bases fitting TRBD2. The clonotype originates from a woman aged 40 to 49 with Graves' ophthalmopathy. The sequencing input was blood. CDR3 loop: CASSNPRSGAGITGELFF. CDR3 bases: TGTGCCAGTAGTAACCCACGGAGTGGAGCGGGAATCACCGGGGAGCTGTTTTTT.